Below, 10 T cell receptor beta chains from the same sample are listed, as sequenced in a study of shared T cell receptors in the human thymus. The table came from immunoSEQ multiplex PCR; TCRdb's copy has only in-frame clones and leaves some out. The sample lists some 640,000 clones; about 89% were seen once. Another study also made use of these data, one on human thymus T cells.

The sample consisted of thymocytes. The receptors originated from a boy under two years old with a congenital heart defect.

The chain combines TRBV19 with TRBJ2-7; 8 bases are shared with TRBD1. CDR1 and CDR2 from the germline V gene are LNHDA and SQIVND (reference sequence). The V gene end was trimmed by 5 bases and the J gene end by 2 bases; junction bases not matched to a gene: 8. This CDR3 contains 15 residues. This CDR3 is CASSVSPGGPYEQYF. The CDR3 DNA follows: TGTGCCAGTAGTGTTTCCCCAGGGGGCCCCTACGAGCAGTACTTC.

This chain links TRBV6-5 with TRBJ2-7, with TRBD1 identical over 8 bases. Losses at the gene ends were 2 bases for V and 2 bases for J; bases not matched to a gene: 8. This CDR3 has 16 residues. The germline gives CDR1 MNHEY, CDR2 SVGAGI. The DNA of the CDR3 is TGTGCCAGCAGTTACCGGACAGGGAATTGGGCCTACGAGCAGTACTTC. Its translation: CASSYRTGNWAYEQYF.

The rearrangement uses TRBV28 and TRBJ1-2; D not certain. Trimming took off 7 bases at V and 8 bases at J, with 17 bases between the two ends. CDR1 and CDR2 (germline): MDHEN, SYDVKM. The CDR3 is 13 amino acids. In DNA, the CDR3 is TGTGCCAGCAATACAAGTTCGGGGAACGGCTACACCTTC. Its translation is CASNTSSGNGYTF.

The chain has TRBV5-1 and TRBJ2-4, with a weak D call TRBD2 (6 bases). The V and J ends lost 2 bases and 8 bases respectively, with 17 bases between them. The germline CDR1 and CDR2 sequences are SGHRS and YFSETQ. The CDR3 runs to 15 residues. The CDR3 is CASSFGRHSSDIQYF. The DNA for the CDR3 is TGCGCCAGCAGCTTTGGCCGTCATTCTAGCGACATTCAGTACTTC.

The chain has TRBV7-2 and TRBJ2-2; 8 bases fit TRBD2. The CDR3 is 15 amino acids. V trimming: 2 bases; J trimming: 4 bases; junction bases outside the gene matches: 3. CDR1 and CDR2 (germline): SGHTA, FQGNSA. The CDR3 is CASSLSLAGTGELFF. The CDR3 DNA reads as TGTGCCAGCAGCTTAAGCCTAGCGGGCACCGGGGAGCTGTTTTTT.

This sequence joins TRBV11-2 and TRBJ2-5; 7 bases line up with TRBD2. J lost 3 bases, V lost 1 base, and 11 bases had no gene match. Looked up from germline, CDR1 is SGHAT and CDR2 is FQNNGV. CDR3 length equals 17 residues. The chain's CDR3 is CASSLAVDGGTKETQYF. The CDR3 DNA follows: TGTGCCAGCAGCTTAGCGGTTGACGGGGGGACCAAAGAGACCCAGTACTTC.

The rearrangement joins TRBV4-3 to TRBJ2-7; D gene unclear. V was trimmed by 0 bases and J by 4 bases, leaving 16 bases between them. Germline CDR1 reads LGHNA; CDR2 reads YSLEER. CDR3 length: 16 amino acids. CDR3 sequence: CASSQDAPRDAYEQYF. CDR3 nucleotide sequence: TGCGCCAGCAGCCAAGATGCGCCTAGAGATGCGTACGAGCAGTACTTC.

DNA for the CDR3: TGTGCCAGCAGCCCCACCCCGGACAGGGGGGTTGGGGAGCAGTACTTC. Translation: CASSPTPDRGVGEQYF. The chain combines TRBV13 with TRBJ2-7; 10 bases are shared with TRBD1. V lost 5 bases and J lost 7; bases outside the gene matches: 14. This CDR3 contains 16 residues. Germline CDR1 PRHDT, CDR2 FYEKMQ (reference sequence).

The chain links TRBV5-1 to TRBJ2-1; TRBD1 matches at 8 bases. This CDR3 is 16 amino acids long. The V and J ends lost 0 bases and 2 bases, in that order; junction bases with no gene match: 4. Germline V lookup: CDR1 SGHRS, CDR2 YFSETQ. The CDR3 DNA reads TGCGCCAGCAGCTTGGGACAGGGGACCCCCTACAATGAGCAGTTCTTC. This gives the protein CASSLGQGTPYNEQFF.

The rearrangement joins TRBV28 to TRBJ2-1; 13 bases align to TRBD2. In germline, CDR1 is MDHEN, CDR2 SYDVKM. Trimming at V came to 3 bases and at J to 6 bases, leaving 14 bases not matched to a gene. The CDR3 totals 19 residues. CDR3 protein: CASSFPLLRTSGSRNEQFF. The CDR3 DNA reads TGTGCCAGCAGTTTCCCGCTTCTCCGGACTAGCGGGAGTCGCAATGAGCAGTTCTTC.